These 27 T cell receptor beta chains originate from one sample sequenced in a study of T cell responses to AZD1222 COVID-19 vaccine. Assay: immunoSEQ multiplex PCR; the TCRdb copy retains only in-frame clones and omits some. The sample comprises 150,000 or so clones, less than 95% of which are singletons, and roughly 6% rests with the top ten. The sample consisted of peripheral blood, taken 28 days after the second AZD1222 dose. All receptors come from an adult who received the AZD1222 COVID-19 vaccine.

The genes are TRBV12-3 or TRBV12-4 and TRBJ1-1; TRBD1 might be the D (5 bases). The CDR3 sequence is 13 residues long. V was clipped by 4 bases and J by 2 bases, with 8 bases between them. DNA of the CDR3: TGTGCCAGCAGTTCAGGGCTCAACACTGAAGCTTTCTTT. It translates to CASSSGLNTEAFF.

This chain's CDR3 is CASSPQGGNTEAFF. In DNA form, the CDR3 reads TGTGCCAGCTCACCACAGGGAGGGAACACTGAAGCTTTCTTT. J is TRBJ1-1 and V is TRBV18; D ambiguous. Germline CDR1 reads KGHSH; CDR2 reads LQKENI. This CDR3 comprises 14 residues. V was shortened by 1 base and J by 1 base, with 7 bases between the two germline ends.

This clone was detected a few times. The rearrangement uses TRBV28 and TRBJ1-3, with D possibly being TRBD1 (5 bases). Germline CDR1 and CDR2: MDHEN and SYDVKM. V was clipped by 2 bases and J by 0 bases, with 8 bases between them. This CDR3 has 15 residues. This chain's CDR3 is CASSLIGASGNTIYF. The CDR3 DNA reads as TGTGCCAGCAGTTTAATTGGGGCCTCTGGAAACACCATATATTTT.

This chain links TRBV7-9 with TRBJ2-3, with TRBD2 matching 11 bases. Trimming cost V 4 bases and J 4 bases; bases outside gene matches: 10. There are 17 residues in the CDR3. The germline V gene has CDR1 SEHNR and CDR2 FQNEAQ (reference sequence). The CDR3 region has the DNA TGTGCCAGCAGCTCGCCGGGACTAGCGGTCGGGGCAGATACGCAGTATTTT. It translates to CASSSPGLAVGADTQYF.

The chain couples TRBV5-4 to TRBJ1-3; D gene ambiguous. V was cut by 3 bases and J by 1 base, with 14 bases left in between. Per the germline V gene, CDR1 is SGHNT and CDR2 is YYREEE (reference sequence). The CDR3 spans 16 residues. This CDR3 is CASSSQTGPSGNTIYF. The DNA of the CDR3 is TGTGCCAGCAGCTCCCAGACCGGACCTTCTGGAAACACCATATATTTT.

V and J are TRBV10-2 and TRBJ2-5; 8 bases align to TRBD1. The CDR3 length is 14 residues. Germline V gene lookup returns CDR1 WSHSY and CDR2 SAAADI. V shed 3 bases and J 4 bases; nucleotides not matched to a gene: 4. The CDR3 here is CASSDWTGRETQYF. CDR3 in DNA: TGCGCCAGCAGTGACTGGACAGGGAGAGAGACCCAGTACTTC.

The gene calls are TRBV19 and TRBJ2-5, with D perhaps matching TRBD1 or TRBD2 (6 bases each). This CDR3 has 15 residues. CDR1 LNHDA and CDR2 SQIVND come from the germline V gene (reference sequence). Trimming left V 6 bases short and J 5 bases short, with 19 bases between. Written as DNA, the CDR3 is TGTGCCAGTAGGGCAAGAGGGGGGCCGGGGGAGACCCAGTACTTC. As protein: CASRARGGPGETQYF.

This chain links TRBV27 with TRBJ1-1; D perhaps matches TRBD1 (6 bases). The V end was cut by 3 bases, the J end by 0 bases, with 11 bases between. CDR3 length equals 15 residues. CDR1 is MNHEY, CDR2 SMNVEV, per germline (reference sequence). CDR3 in amino acids: CASSLKTGMNTEAFF. The DNA for the CDR3 is TGTGCCAGCAGTTTGAAAACAGGGATGAACACTGAAGCTTTCTTT.

This clone is a singleton in its sample. This rearrangement joins TRBV14 to TRBJ2-5; 11 nucleotides agree with TRBD2. The V gene's germline CDR1 is SGHDN and CDR2 FVKESK. The CDR3 has 17 amino acids. V trimming: 4 bases; J trimming: 2 bases; junction bases outside the gene matches: 9. The CDR3 is CASSLLAGGGGQETQYF. The CDR3, as DNA: TGTGCCAGCAGCCTCCTAGCGGGAGGAGGGGGTCAAGAGACCCAGTACTTC.

The chain couples TRBV6-6 to TRBJ2-2; the D call may be TRBD1 or TRBD2 (6 bases each). CDR3 length equals 15 residues. The germline V gene encodes CDR1 MNHNY and CDR2 SVGAGI (reference sequence). V lost 5 bases, J lost 7 bases, and 17 bases lay in between. As DNA, the CDR3 is TGTGCCAGCAGTAACCGGGAGAAAGGGGGCGGGGAGCTGTTTTTT. Translation: CASSNREKGGGELFF.

V and J are TRBV5-1 and TRBJ1-1, with D maybe TRBD1 (5 bases). V was cut by 4 bases and J by 0 bases, with 16 bases left in between. This CDR3 contains 16 residues. The germline V gene has CDR1 SGHRS and CDR2 YFSETQ. The DNA for the CDR3 is TGCGCCAGCAGCGCCCGGGTGGGGGGTCTGAACACTGAAGCTTTCTTT. Its protein product is CASSARVGGLNTEAFF.

A single count supports this clone. The V gene is TRBV12-3 or TRBV12-4, the J gene TRBJ2-6, with D unclear. The V and J ends lost 3 bases and 4 bases respectively, with 4 bases between them. This CDR3 spans 13 amino acids. CDR3 residues: CASSFSGANVLTF. For the CDR3, the DNA is TGTGCCAGCAGTTTTTCCGGGGCCAACGTCCTGACTTTC.

The table lists this clone with a count of one. This chain uses TRBV6-5 with TRBJ1-3; no clear D gene. CDR1 and CDR2 from the germline V gene are MNHEY and SVGAGI. V was trimmed by 2 bases and J by 0 bases, leaving 11 bases between them. This CDR3 is 16 amino acids long. DNA of the CDR3: TGTGCCAGCAGTTACCCATACCCTCTCTCTGGAAACACCATATATTTT. Translating it yields CASSYPYPLSGNTIYF.

This chain connects TRBV28 to TRBJ2-7; 10 bases align to TRBD2. Germline-derived CDR1 and CDR2 are MDHEN and SYDVKM. The CDR3 consists of 16 residues. Germline trimming cut 4 bases from V and 2 bases from J; bases unmatched to any gene: 8. This CDR3 is CASSSPTSGRTYEQYF. For the CDR3, the DNA is TGTGCCAGCAGTTCCCCGACTAGCGGGCGTACCTACGAGCAGTACTTC.

The rearrangement links TRBV2 to TRBJ1-2; weak D call: TRBD1 (5 bases). Trimming cost V 10 bases and J 7 bases, with 16 bases left between them. The CDR3 contains 12 residues. Germline V lookup: CDR1 SNHLY, CDR2 FYNNEI. The CDR3 bases are TGTGCCACGAGGGGAGGGGTGAGTGGCTACACCTTC. It yields the protein CATRGGVSGYTF.

The chain uses TRBV5-5 and TRBJ2-1; 8 nucleotides line up with TRBD1. The germline CDR1 and CDR2 sequences are SGHKS and YYEKEE (reference sequence). The length of the CDR3 is 16 residues. The J segment lost 4 bases and the V segment lost 4 bases, leaving 10 bases of the junction unmatched. For the CDR3, the DNA is TGTGCCAGCAGCGAGCGGACAGGGCCACTTTACAATGAGCAGTTCTTC. Encoded protein: CASSERTGPLYNEQFF.

The rearrangement uses TRBV5-1 and TRBJ2-3, with 9 positions matching TRBD2. The CDR3 is 16 amino acids. Germline CDR1 is SGHRS and CDR2 is YFSETQ. The V gene end was trimmed by 5 bases and the J gene end by 2 bases; junction bases not matched to a gene: 9. CDR3 region: CASRHPGLAVTDTQYF. For the CDR3, the DNA is TGCGCCAGCAGGCACCCGGGACTAGCAGTCACAGATACGCAGTATTTT.

The chain uses TRBV6-5 and TRBJ1-1, with 10 bases lining up with TRBD1. This CDR3 is built from 15 residues. Trimming removed 2 bases from V and 5 bases from J; junction bases left unmatched: 5. The germline CDR1 and CDR2 sequences are MNHEY and SVGAGI. The chain's CDR3 is CASSYRQGAITEAFF. CDR3 sequence (DNA): TGTGCCAGCAGTTACCGACAGGGGGCGATTACTGAAGCTTTCTTT.

This chain joins TRBV4-1 and TRBJ2-6; TRBD1 aligns across 7 bases. CDR3 size: 20 residues. With V trimmed by 1 base and J by 1 base, 13 bases remained unmatched. Per germline, CDR1 MGHRA and CDR2 YSYEKL. The CDR3 nucleotides read TGCGCCAGCAGCCAAGGGGGCGACAGGGTATCGGGTTCTGGGGCCAACGTCCTGACTTTC. It translates to CASSQGGDRVSGSGANVLTF.

The rearrangement uses TRBV30 and TRBJ1-4; 7 nucleotides align to TRBD1. The CDR3 runs 16 residues. With 7 bases clipped from V and 7 bases from J, the junction kept 18 bases outside the gene matches. The V gene's germline CDR1 is GTSNPN and CDR2 SVGIG (reference sequence). The chain's CDR3 is CASSRTGITQSEKLFF. The CDR3 nucleotides are TGTGCCTCTTCCCGGACAGGCATTACCCAGAGTGAAAAACTGTTTTTT.

The chain's CDR3 is CASSYGQGASYYGYTF. CDR3 bases: TGTGCCAGCAGTTATGGACAGGGGGCGAGTTATTATGGCTACACCTTC. The rearrangement uses TRBV6-5 and TRBJ1-2; 11 nucleotides line up with TRBD1. CDR1 is MNHEY and CDR2 is SVGAGI in the germline V gene. Unmatched junction bases numbered 8, after V lost 3 bases and J lost 5 bases. The CDR3 totals 16 residues.

The rearrangement links TRBV7-3 to TRBJ2-1, with a weak D call TRBD1 (6 bases). The CDR3 is made up of 14 amino acids. V was trimmed by 5 bases and J by 4 bases, leaving 12 bases between them. The germline V gene has CDR1 SGHTA and CDR2 FQGTGA. The CDR3 nucleotides are TGTGCCAGCAGCCCTAACGGACAGTACAATGAGCAGTTCTTC. Protein sequence: CASSPNGQYNEQFF.

The genes are TRBV27 and TRBJ2-2; 7 bases are a match to TRBD1. The CDR3 is made up of 14 amino acids. V shed 5 bases, J shed 5 bases, and the junction held 5 bases outside the gene matches. CDR1 MNHEY and CDR2 SMNVEV come from the germline V gene (reference sequence). The CDR3 DNA sequence: TGTGCCAGCAGTCCCCTACAGGGGACCGGGGAGCTGTTTTTT. Its translation: CASSPLQGTGELFF.

The rearrangement uses TRBV2 and TRBJ2-7, with D unclear. Trimming left V 7 bases short and J 0 bases short, with 16 bases between. The CDR3 is made up of 15 amino acids. Germline V lookup: CDR1 SNHLY, CDR2 FYNNEI. The CDR3 loop reads CASTLRGAISYEQYF. The CDR3 coding sequence is TGTGCCAGCACTTTACGTGGCGCTATCTCCTACGAGCAGTACTTC.

This clone turned up a few times. This sequence joins TRBV19 and TRBJ2-3, with TRBD2 matching 7 bases. After removal of 3 bases from V and 1 base from J, the junction contained 16 bases not matched to a gene. The CDR3 consists of 19 residues. The germline V gene has CDR1 LNHDA and CDR2 SQIVND (reference sequence). The CDR3 bases are TGTGCCAGTAGTATCCGCGACCGAGGGAGGGGATATGGCACAGATACGCAGTATTTT. Residues: CASSIRDRGRGYGTDTQYF.

The chain recombines TRBV3-1 (or the pseudogene TRBV3-2) with TRBJ2-7, with 9 bases aligning to TRBD2. J was trimmed by 2 bases and V by 0 bases; bases with no gene match: 2. CDR1 and CDR2 from the germline V gene are LGHDT and YNNKEL (reference sequence). CDR3 length equals 15 residues. The CDR3 protein is CASSQDSSGTYEQYF. The CDR3 DNA reads TGTGCCAGCAGCCAAGACTCTAGCGGGACCTACGAGCAGTACTTC.

The V and J genes are TRBV7-8 and TRBJ2-7, with 7 bases fitting TRBD2. Germline V lookup: CDR1 SGHVS, CDR2 FQNEAQ. This CDR3 region has 14 residues. Trimming cost V 2 bases and J 2 bases; bases outside gene matches: 3. The CDR3 nucleotides read TGTGCCAGCAGCTTACTGGGGACTACCTACGAGCAGTACTTC. It specifies CASSLLGTTYEQYF. The variable domain in full, completed from reference TRBV7-8 and TRBJ2-7, reads GAGVSQSPRYKVAKRGQDVALRCDPISGHVSLFWYQQALGQGPEFLTYFQNEAQLDKSGLPSDRFFAERPEGSVSTLKIQRTQQEDSAVYLCASSLLGTTYEQYFGPGTRLTVT.